This T cell receptor (beta chain) originates from a study of PD-L1 blockade in urothelial cancer. On the study more broadly: About 90% of the roughly 30 patients comprised males who had bladder-origin urothelial cancer. Blood gave a median around 150,000 T cells.

Study-wide findings and caveats: Below-median TCR clonality that was measured in pretreatment blood predicted better survival.

As concerns this clone: The target antigen is unknown.

The time point: pretreatment peripheral blood. Clones were sequenced by immunoSEQ multiplex PCR, and TCRdb holds only the in-frame ones, with some missing. This table has around 130,000 clones, about four fifths appearing once. The CDR3 runs to 13 residues. Trimming cost V 6 bases and J 10 bases; bases outside gene matches: 6. Germline V lookup: CDR1 SEHNR, CDR2 FQNEAQ (reference sequence). The receptor's source is a man aged 45 to 65 with urothelial cancer. This chain uses TRBV7-9 with TRBJ2-1; TRBD2 aligns across 10 bases. Sequencing used PBMCs, obtained around atezolizumab (anti-PD-L1) treatment. The CDR3 is CASRPSGSEEQFF. As DNA, the CDR3 is TGTGCCAGCAGACCTAGCGGGAGCGAAGAGCAGTTCTTC.